This T cell receptor (beta chain) is drawn from a study of blood T cell repertoires in COVID-19. Trimming cost V 4 bases and J 3 bases, with 12 bases left between them. Germline V gene data show CDR1 as MGHRA and CDR2 as YSYEKL. The CDR3 runs to 15 residues. TCRdb's copy holds only in-frame clones and misses some; the assay was immunoSEQ multiplex PCR. This repertoire shows hundreds of thousands of clones, approximately 87% found once; its top ten account for 10%. The sample comprised PBMCs or T cells enriched from blood (not recorded which). The V gene is TRBV4-1, the J gene TRBJ2-2, with D tentatively TRBD1 (6 bases). The sequence derives from a woman in her forties or fifties who had recovered from COVID-19. The DNA for the CDR3 is TGCGCCAGCAGCCTCTCCAGGGGATACACCGGGGAGCTGTTTTTT. It is translated as CASSLSRGYTGELFF.